This T cell receptor beta chain was identified during a study of blood T cell repertoires in COVID-19. Study-wide context: Samples representing acute and convalescent COVID-19 were sourced from the United States, Italy and Spain.

Enrollees, about 18 to 89 years old, lived in 24 US areas. Cohort assignment relied on participant-reported clinical history. Cohort 3 donors counted as recovered after two negative PCRs, clearance, or resolved symptoms. Method: immunoSEQ multiplex PCR; TCRdb's copy keeps in-frame clones and lacks some. The data show more than 250,000 clones, 75% to 90% seen once. The CDR3 runs to 15 residues. Germline CDR1 is SQVTM and CDR2 is ANQGSEA. Trimming at V came to 3 bases and at J to 2 bases, leaving 6 bases not matched to a gene. The V call is TRBV29-1, the J call TRBJ2-1, with 8 positions matching TRBD2. The sequence was obtained from a man aged 25 to 40 who had recovered from COVID-19. Sequenced: PBMCs or T cells enriched from blood (not recorded which). CDR3 in DNA: TGCAGCGTTGACAAGACTAGCGTCCCCTACAATGAGCAGTTCTTC. It yields the protein CSVDKTSVPYNEQFF.